Here is one T cell receptor beta chain with its context. The CDR3 loop spans 15 amino acids. Germline V CDR1 and CDR2: MNHEY, SVGAGI. V lost 6 bases, J lost 2 bases, and 6 bases stayed unmatched. This sample stems from a study of T cell responses to AZD1222 COVID-19 vaccine. Sequencing used immunoSEQ multiplex PCR; TCRdb keeps in-frame clones, though not all of them. The sample has about 120,000 clones, more than 85% seen once; the top ten hold approximately 3.1%. The J gene is TRBJ2-2, the V gene TRBV6-5; 7 bases map to TRBD1. The receptor comes from an adult in good health. The input for sequencing was peripheral blood, taken on day 0 of AZD1222 vaccination. Here the CDR3 reads CASSTGTENTGELFF. In DNA form, the CDR3 reads TGTGCCAGCAGCACCGGGACAGAAAACACCGGGGAGCTGTTTTTT.